The 11 T cell receptor beta chains below all came from one sample that was sequenced in a study of blood T cell repertoires in COVID-19. Assay used: immunoSEQ multiplex PCR; TCRdb lists only in-frame clones, some missing. The table includes about 230,000 clones, about 83% detected once. Sequencing was done on a sample of peripheral blood. Receptor source: a woman between 45 and 65 years old with acute or convalescent COVID-19.

This clone came up once. The rearrangement uses TRBV7-2 and TRBJ2-2, with D possibly being TRBD1 (6 bases). The germline gives CDR1 SGHTA, CDR2 FQGNSA. The V and J ends lost 4 bases and 5 bases respectively, with 14 bases between them. The length of the CDR3 is 15 residues. In nucleotides, the CDR3 is TGTGCCAGCAGCTCGACAGGTCTGGGTACCGGGGAGCTGTTTTTT. Protein: CASSSTGLGTGELFF.

The V and J genes are TRBV27 and TRBJ2-7; tentative D call: TRBD2 (6 bases). The CDR3 consists of 14 residues. The germline gives CDR1 MNHEY, CDR2 SMNVEV (reference sequence). V lost 3 bases, J lost 2 bases, and 11 bases lay in between. The CDR3 DNA reads as TGTGCCAGCAGTTTCGGGGGTCCTACCTACGAGCAGTACTTC. Protein product: CASSFGGPTYEQYF.

This chain uses TRBV4-1 with TRBJ1-2; 9 bases align to TRBD1. Germline CDR1 and CDR2: MGHRA and YSYEKL. This CDR3 is built from 14 residues. V lost 3 bases, J lost 8 bases, and 7 bases stayed unmatched. The DNA of the CDR3 is TGCGCCAGCAGCCAGGACAGGGGACCCTACGGCTACACCTTC. As protein: CASSQDRGPYGYTF.

This chain links TRBV10-1 with TRBJ2-1, with TRBD1 as a possible D gene (7 bases). The germline CDR1 and CDR2 sequences are WNHNN and SYGVQD (reference sequence). Trimming left V 5 bases short and J 8 bases short, with 19 bases between. The CDR3 covers 15 residues. CDR3 sequence: CASSQGGSGRDEQFF. CDR3 in DNA: TGCGCCAGCAGTCAGGGGGGTTCGGGACGCGATGAGCAGTTCTTC.

V usage is TRBV7-3 and J usage is TRBJ2-3; a weak D match, TRBD2 (5 bases). Trimming stripped 3 bases from V and 5 bases from J, with 15 bases between. The CDR3 runs 15 residues. Germline values: CDR1 SGHTA, CDR2 FQGTGA. The CDR3 loop reads CASSFFLGRGDTQYF. The CDR3 DNA reads TGTGCCAGCAGCTTTTTCCTAGGACGGGGAGATACGCAGTATTTT.

The rearrangement links TRBV5-5 to TRBJ1-5; no definite D call. CDR3 length: 16 amino acids. Germline CDR1 SGHKS, CDR2 YYEKEE (reference sequence). V was trimmed by 2 bases and J by 0 bases, leaving 12 bases between them. CDR3 DNA: TGTGCCAGCAGCTTTGCAGGATCGTATAGCAATCAGCCCCAGCATTTT. Translating gives CASSFAGSYSNQPQHF.

The chain joins TRBV6-2 or TRBV6-3 to TRBJ2-7, with 8 bases fitting TRBD1. With V trimmed by 0 bases and J by 2 bases, 9 bases remained unmatched. The CDR3 is 17 amino acids. From germline, CDR1 is MNHEY and CDR2 SVGEGT. The CDR3 is CASSYSVSGQDTYEQYF. The CDR3 nucleotides read TGTGCCAGCAGTTACTCCGTTTCGGGACAGGATACCTACGAGCAGTACTTC.

This clone was seen only a few times. The chain carries TRBV6-2 or TRBV6-3 and TRBJ2-7; 10 nucleotides align to TRBD1. The CDR3 contains 16 residues. J was trimmed by 0 bases and V by 2 bases; bases with no gene match: 4. The V gene's germline CDR1 is MNHEY and CDR2 SVGEGT. The CDR3 spells CASSYVRDRGSYEQYF. The CDR3 bases are TGTGCCAGCAGTTACGTCCGGGACAGGGGCTCCTACGAGCAGTACTTC.

V gene TRBV6-1 combines with J gene TRBJ1-5; 9 bases fit TRBD1. J lost 1 base, V lost 8 bases, and 12 bases had no gene match. The CDR3 extends over 17 amino acids. In germline, CDR1 is MNHNS, CDR2 SASEGT. The CDR3 nucleotides are TGTGCCAGCGGGGAAGGACAGGGGAGATCGAGCAATCAGCCCCAGCATTTT. It is translated as CASGEGQGRSSNQPQHF.

This clone was detected once. This rearrangement joins TRBV6-2 or TRBV6-3 to TRBJ1-5; TRBD1 might be the D (6 bases). V was pared by 2 bases and J by 11 bases, with 16 bases between. The CDR3 is 14 residues long. Germline V gene lookup returns CDR1 MNHEY and CDR2 SVGEGT. CDR3 region: CASSYGQGGLTQHF. CDR3 nucleotides: TGTGCCAGCAGTTACGGACAAGGGGGTCTTACCCAGCATTTT.

J is TRBJ2-1 and V is TRBV10-3; the D gene is possibly TRBD2 (5 bases). This CDR3 has 15 amino acids. Looked up from germline, CDR1 is ENHRY and CDR2 is SYGVKD. V was cut by 9 bases and J by 4 bases, with 19 bases left in between. The CDR3 bases are TGTGCCATACCCAAGGACTCCCTTACTTACAATGAGCAGTTCTTC. Protein product: CAIPKDSLTYNEQFF.